The clone carrying this T cell receptor beta chain was seen a handful of times. Its antigen remains unknown. This sample was included in a study of early T cells in non-severe SARS-CoV-2 infection. Overall study context: Bulk RNA isolated from unsorted whole blood underwent sequencing; chains were not paired.

The protocol attached unique molecular identifiers to individual cDNA molecules. TCRdb re-called the 5' RACE reads through MiXCR, storing one row per CDR3 protein. Of tens of thousands of distinct CDR3 sequences listed, 20% are singletons. Study-wide points: VDJdb matching skewed toward anti-spike CD8 responses, missing private and CD4 specificities.

The sequenced sample was whole blood, obtained at baseline. This TCR was sampled from an adult who was a healthcare worker with PCR-confirmed SARS-CoV-2 infection or an uninfected control (not recorded which).

The CDR3 DNA is TGTGCCAGCAGCCACGGGACCCGGGATACGCAGTATTTT. Translated, it gives CASSHGTRDTQYF. This sequence joins TRBV14 and TRBJ2-3; D is perhaps TRBD1 or TRBD2 (5 bases each). Germline V gene sequence: CDR1 SGHDN, CDR2 FVKESK. The CDR3 contains 13 residues. Trimming removed 3 bases at V and 6 bases at J, with 10 bases between.